This T cell receptor beta chain was sequenced in a study of blood T cell repertoires in COVID-19. Study at large: The United States, Italy and Spain were the sources of the acute and convalescent COVID-19 samples. Sample material is recorded as cDNA or gDNA derived from T cells, B-cell-depleted T cells, or PBMCs.

In the authors' workflow: Estimation of nucleated cell counts was performed using reference gene primer amplification. TCRdb's copy holds only in-frame clones and misses some; the assay was immunoSEQ multiplex PCR. V and J calls and clone size are as listed in that table; D and trimming were resolved from the DNA. The table lists 200,000 to 300,000 clones, almost 85% of them singletons. V gave up 3 bases and J gave up 6 bases, with 11 bases separating them. CDR3 length: 13 amino acids. Germline V gene lookup returns CDR1 LNHDA and CDR2 SQIVND (reference sequence). J is TRBJ1-2 and V is TRBV19, with D perhaps matching TRBD1 (5 bases). This sequence originates from a man in his fifties or sixties with acute or convalescent COVID-19. Sequenced sample: peripheral blood. CDR3 loop: CASSIRGSHGYTF. The CDR3 DNA sequence: TGTGCCAGTAGTATTCGGGGGAGTCATGGCTACACCTTC. Supplemented by reference TRBV19 and TRBJ1-2, the full variable domain reads DGGITQSPKYLFRKEGQNVTLSCEQNLNHDAMYWYRQDPGQGLRLIYYSQIVNDFQKGDIAEGYSVSREKKESFPLTVTSAQKNPTAFYLCASSIRGSHGYTFGSGTRLTVV.